These 20 T cell receptor beta chains were sequenced from one sample in a study of early T cells in non-severe SARS-CoV-2 infection. TCRdb ran MiXCR on the 5' RACE reads and lists one entry per CDR3 protein. The sample consists of tens of thousands of distinct CDR3 sequences, 13% to 15% of them appearing once. Sequences were obtained from whole blood. The receptors derive from an adult who was a healthcare worker with PCR-confirmed SARS-CoV-2 infection or an uninfected control (not recorded which).

This clonotype was recorded at least ten times. The genes are TRBV5-6 and TRBJ2-1; D possibly corresponds to TRBD2 (5 bases). The length of the CDR3 is 13 residues. In germline, CDR1 is SGHDT, CDR2 YYEEEE. Between the trimmed V and J ends, which lost 3 bases and 6 bases, there was a span of 10 bases. DNA of the CDR3: TGTGCCAGCAGCTCGGGATTCCCCAATGAGCAGTTCTTC. This codes for CASSSGFPNEQFF.

This clonotype was observed a few times. The V call is TRBV7-9, the J call TRBJ1-1; D not certain. The CDR3 consists of 12 residues. V lost 9 bases, J lost 3 bases, and 11 bases lay in between. Germline lookup yields CDR1 SEHNR and CDR2 FQNEAQ (reference sequence). CDR3 DNA: TGTGCCAGGGACCCCCCGGACACTGAAGCTTTCTTT. Residues: CARDPPDTEAFF.

This clonotype was seen a handful of times. The chain joins TRBV5-1 to TRBJ2-5, with 8 bases identical to TRBD2. The CDR3 is made up of 17 amino acids. V dropped 3 bases and J dropped 1; count of bases not matched to a gene: 11. Germline V gene sequence: CDR1 SGHRS, CDR2 YFSETQ. CDR3 region: CASSSGVAGLAQETQYF. The CDR3 DNA is TGCGCCAGCAGCTCCGGGGTAGCGGGATTAGCCCAAGAGACCCAGTACTTC.

This clonotype was seen at least ten times. The rearrangement uses TRBV10-3 and TRBJ1-1; D call uncertain. The CDR3 totals 13 residues. Germline CDR1 reads ENHRY; CDR2 reads SYGVKD. V gave up 3 bases and J gave up 1 base, with 6 bases separating them. The CDR3 here is CAISEGGNTEAFF. The CDR3 bases are TGTGCCATCAGTGAAGGCGGGAACACTGAAGCTTTCTTT.

Of note for this clonotype: One end of the junction fails to match germline, which may point to a read error. The chain carries TRBV2 and TRBJ2-7; tentative D call: TRBD1 (5 bases). This CDR3 region has 11 residues. Per germline, CDR1 SNHLY and CDR2 FYNNEI. The CDR3 region is CVSVQDHEQYF. Written as DNA, the CDR3 is TGTGTCAGCGTACAGGACCACGAGCAGTACTTC.

This clonotype turned up a few times. The chain joins TRBV19 to TRBJ2-7; maybe TRBD1 (6 bases). Trimming cost V 3 bases and J 4 bases, with 13 bases left between them. This CDR3 spans 14 amino acids. Germline V lookup: CDR1 LNHDA, CDR2 SQIVND (reference sequence). The CDR3 sequence is CASSIGTLKYEQYF. The CDR3 coding sequence is TGTGCCAGTAGTATTGGGACACTGAAATACGAGCAGTACTTC.

V and J are TRBV7-9 and TRBJ1-2; D gene uncertain. Germline-derived CDR1 and CDR2 are SEHNR and FQNEAQ (reference sequence). Deletions cut 0 bases from V and 1 base from J, with 0 bases between. The CDR3 totals 12 residues. The CDR3 loop is CASSLANYGYTF. The CDR3 bases are TGTGCCAGCAGCTTAGCTAACTATGGCTACACCTTC.

Regarding this clonotype: A much larger clone differs by one base, so this may be a read error. This chain links TRBV6-5 with TRBJ2-7, with D maybe TRBD1 (5 bases). This CDR3 comprises 14 residues. Looked up from germline, CDR1 is MNHEY and CDR2 is SVGAGI. The CDR3 nucleotides are TGTGCCAGCAGTCGGTCCAGGGAATCCTACGATCAGTACTTC. Its protein product is CASSRSRESYDQYF.

The V call is TRBV5-1, the J call TRBJ2-3; D not certain. CDR1 and CDR2 (germline): SGHRS, YFSETQ. The CDR3 is made up of 15 amino acids. V lost 4 bases, J lost 1 base, and 13 bases lay in between. This chain's CDR3 is CASSMRQNRTDTQYF. The CDR3 region has the DNA TGCGCCAGCAGCATGAGGCAGAACCGCACAGATACGCAGTATTTT.

In its sample, this clonotype was seen a few times. This chain uses TRBV29-1 with TRBJ2-2; D perhaps matches TRBD2 (6 bases). This CDR3 has 13 residues. With 6 bases removed from V and 6 bases from J, the gap between germline ends came to 14 bases. CDR1 and CDR2 (germline): SQVTM, ANQGSEA. DNA for the CDR3: TGCAGCGTCGTGACATCGGGGGCCGGGGAGCTGTTTTTT. Residues: CSVVTSGAGELFF.

This clonotype has a handful of counts. The chain combines TRBV6-4 with TRBJ2-2, with D unresolved. The CDR3 totals 16 residues. Trimming removed 4 bases at V and 2 bases at J, with 14 bases between. The germline gives CDR1 MRHNA, CDR2 SNTAGT. For the CDR3, the DNA is TGTGCCAGCAGTGCCTCTGGGGAAACTAACACCGGGGAGCTGTTTTTT. This encodes CASSASGETNTGELFF.

This clonotype was detected only a few times. This chain joins TRBV24-1 and TRBJ2-1; 10 positions agree with TRBD1. J gave up 8 bases and V 9 bases, and 9 bases lay outside the gene matches. The CDR3 covers 14 residues. Germline V lookup: CDR1 KGHDR, CDR2 SFDVKD. The CDR3 spells CATSPGQGRYEQFF. Written as DNA, the CDR3 is TGTGCCACCTCACCGGGACAGGGGAGGTATGAGCAGTTCTTC.

The rearrangement links TRBV7-9 to TRBJ2-1; D is possibly TRBD1 or TRBD2 (5 bases each). The length of the CDR3 is 17 residues. Germline lookup yields CDR1 SEHNR and CDR2 FQNEAQ (reference sequence). Trimming took 5 bases from V and 8 from J, leaving 25 bases between them. This chain's CDR3 is CASSHTPDGGKVYEQFF. The CDR3 DNA follows: TGTGCCAGCAGCCATACTCCTGATGGGGGAAAAGTCTATGAGCAGTTCTTC. Looking up the rest from reference TRBV7-9 and TRBJ2-1 gives the full variable domain: DTGVSQNPRHKITKRGQNVTFRCDPISEHNRLYWYRQTLGQGPEFLTYFQNEAQLEKSRLLSDRFSAERPKGSFSTLEIQRTEQGDSAMYLCASSHTPDGGKVYEQFFGPGTRLTVL.

The rearrangement uses TRBV20-1 and TRBJ2-2, with 8 bases that match TRBD2. CDR1 and CDR2 (germline): DFQATT, SNEGSKA (reference sequence). V shed 6 bases, J shed 5 bases, and the junction held 8 bases outside the gene matches. The CDR3 has 14 amino acids. The CDR3 DNA reads TGCAGTGCCGGGCCGACTAGCGTAACCGGGGAGCTGTTTTTT. Translated: CSAGPTSVTGELFF.

The rearrangement uses TRBV18 and TRBJ1-5, with D perhaps TRBD1 (5 bases). The germline V gene has CDR1 KGHSH and CDR2 LQKENI. This CDR3 is 15 amino acids long. Trimming shortened V by 3 bases and J by 2 bases, and 11 bases separated the two germline ends. The CDR3 sequence is CASSPPGVGNQPQHF. The CDR3 DNA reads TGTGCCAGCTCACCCCCGGGGGTCGGCAATCAGCCCCAGCATTTT.

This clonotype showed up just a few times. The chain couples TRBV29-1 to TRBJ2-1; 13 nucleotides align to TRBD2. J gave up 0 bases and V 3 bases, and 8 bases lay outside the gene matches. The CDR3 spans 18 residues. CDR1 and CDR2 from the germline V gene are SQVTM and ANQGSEA. The CDR3 coding sequence is TGCAGCGTTGATGGACTAGCGGGAGTCGGATTCTCCTACAATGAGCAGTTCTTC. Protein product: CSVDGLAGVGFSYNEQFF.

This chain links TRBV4-1 with TRBJ2-5; a possible D gene is TRBD2 (5 bases). Germline V gene lookup returns CDR1 MGHRA and CDR2 YSYEKL. V shed 1 base and J shed 7 bases, with 10 bases lying between them. The CDR3 runs 13 residues. The CDR3 DNA sequence: TGCGCCAGCAGCCAAGGGGTTGGAGGGACCCAGTACTTC. Protein sequence: CASSQGVGGTQYF.

This clonotype has just a few counts. The chain combines TRBV3-1 with TRBJ2-1; D gene ambiguous. The germline CDR1 and CDR2 sequences are LGHDT and YNNKEL (reference sequence). CDR3 size: 13 residues. The V and J ends lost 3 bases and 3 bases respectively, with 6 bases between them. The CDR3 bases are TGTGCCAGCAGCCATGACAACTACAATGAGCAGTTCTTC. It yields the protein CASSHDNYNEQFF.

This clonotype was seen many times. The CDR3 DNA sequence: TGCAGTGCTATTCTCCCTAGGGAAGCTTTCTTT. Protein: CSAILPREAFF. The genes are TRBV20-1 and TRBJ1-1; D not certain. Trimming shortened V by 4 bases and J by 8 bases, and 11 bases separated the two germline ends. Germline assignment: CDR1 DFQATT and CDR2 SNEGSKA (reference sequence). CDR3 length: 11 residues.

The gene calls are TRBV19 and TRBJ2-1; TRBD2 might be the D (6 bases). V was shortened by 5 bases and J by 5 bases, with 19 bases between the two germline ends. Germline CDR1 and CDR2: LNHDA and SQIVND (reference sequence). The CDR3 is made up of 16 amino acids. The CDR3 loop reads CASSLTRLDFHNEQFF. The DNA of the CDR3 is TGTGCCAGTAGTCTCACAAGACTAGACTTTCACAATGAGCAGTTCTTC. Based on the CDR3 plus reference TRBV19 and TRBJ2-1, the full variable domain is DGGITQSPKYLFRKEGQNVTLSCEQNLNHDAMYWYRQDPGQGLRLIYYSQIVNDFQKGDIAEGYSVSREKKESFPLTVTSAQKNPTAFYLCASSLTRLDFHNEQFFGPGTRLTVL.